This note documents a single T cell receptor (beta chain) sequence. Its antigen is still unknown. This sample is drawn from a study of beta chain features in type 1 diabetes. Background on the study: Healthy donors resembled patients in age, gender and cell yields. Taken together, all samples contributed roughly 100 million examined sorted cells. Points from the study as a whole: In these data, an HLA type influence on TCRB rearrangement remained unresolved.

This CDR3 spans 11 amino acids. Germline V gene lookup returns CDR1 KGHSH and CDR2 LQKENI. The V end lost 1 base, the J end lost 6 bases, and 2 bases lay between the germline ends. The authors reverse transcribed all of the isolated RNA, so sequencing captured expressed TCRB transcripts. Profiling relied on immunoSEQ multiplex PCR, and the TCRdb table lists in-frame clones only, not all of them. The repertoire includes approximately 470,000 clones, over 25% of them detected once, and around 0.065% sits in the top ten. The sample consisted of naive CD4+ T cells from blood. V and J are TRBV18 and TRBJ2-3; D gene ambiguous. This TCR was recovered from a man younger than 35 in good health. CDR3 sequence (DNA): TGTGCCAGCTCACCACGCGATACGCAGTATTTT. It translates to CASSPRDTQYF.